Listed below are T cell receptor beta chains from one sample, sequenced in a study of cytomegalovirus exposure and HLA in healthy donors. This table comes from immunoSEQ multiplex PCR, and its TCRdb copy is limited to in-frame clones, with some not included. The sample has approximately 120,000 clones, around 80% seen once. Sequencing used PBMCs. The source of these receptors is a man aged 25 to 40 in good health and CMV-seropositive. Both conserved end residues are part of each CDR3. A D gene is named only where the DNA matches it firmly. Clone size, where shown, is once, few, many, or a class for clones that have expanded.

d_call | j_call | v_call | clone_size | cdr3_aa | cdr3_nt
. | TRBJ2-2 | TRBV7-6 | . | CASSPRELGTGELFF | TGTGCCAGCTCCCCCCGGGAATTGGGGACCGGGGAGCTGTTTTTT
. | TRBJ2-7 | TRBV19 | . | CASSIDHTRYEQYF | TGTGCCAGTAGTATAGATCATACCCGGTACGAGCAGTACTTC
TRBD1 | TRBJ2-1 | TRBV30 | . | CAWSRQGFAYNEQFF | TGTGCCTGGAGTCGACAGGGATTCGCCTACAATGAGCAGTTCTTC
. | TRBJ2-1 | TRBV5-6 | once | CASSHFIQDNEQFF | TGTGCCAGCAGCCACTTCATACAGGACAATGAGCAGTTCTTC
TRBD2 | TRBJ2-5 | TRBV5-6 | . | CASSPGGGPAETQYF | TGTGCCAGCAGCCCGGGCGGGGGGCCAGCAGAGACCCAGTACTTC
. | TRBJ2-3 | TRBV4-3 | once | CASSHQWDFSVSGPPPTDTQYF | TGCGCCAGCAGCCACCAGTGGGACTTTTCGGTATCTGGACCCCCACCCACAGATACGCAGTATTTT
. | TRBJ1-5 | TRBV6-1 | . | CASSSRTDSNQPQHF | TGTGCCAGCAGTTCCAGGACAGATAGCAATCAGCCCCAGCATTTT
. | TRBJ2-2 | TRBV9 | few | CASSVGGYTGELFF | TGTGCCAGCAGCGTAGGAGGGTACACCGGGGAGCTGTTTTTT
. | TRBJ2-7 | TRBV7-2 | . | CASSLAGGYEQYF | TGTGCCAGCAGCTTAGCGGGAGGATACGAGCAGTACTTC
TRBD1 | TRBJ2-7 | TRBV7-7 | . | CASSFGQGPSYEQYF | TGTGCCAGCAGCTTTGGACAGGGGCCGTCCTACGAGCAGTACTTC
. | TRBJ1-1 | TRBV7-2 | . | CASSPQGPATQAFF | TGTGCCAGCAGCCCCCAGGGTCCGGCTACCCAAGCTTTCTTT
TRBD2 | TRBJ2-7 | TRBV19 | . | CASSRILAGGFNEQYF | TGTGCCAGTAGTCGAATACTAGCGGGAGGTTTTAACGAGCAGTACTTC
. | TRBJ1-1 | TRBV7-8 | . | CASSSTQRMGGIEAFF | TGTGCCAGCAGCTCTACCCAACGCATGGGGGGTATTGAAGCTTTCTTT
TRBD2 | TRBJ2-1 | TRBV27 | . | CASSLPPLAGDLYNEQFF | TGTGCCAGCAGTTTACCCCCTCTAGCGGGAGACCTCTACAATGAGCAGTTCTTC
TRBD1 | TRBJ1-2 | TRBV2 | . | CASSEVGQLANYGYTF | TGTGCCAGCAGTGAAGTGGGACAGCTAGCTAACTATGGCTACACCTTC
TRBD2 | TRBJ2-1 | TRBV9 | . | CASNPAGTSGDNEQFF | TGTGCCAGCAACCCCGCTGGGACTAGCGGGGACAATGAGCAGTTCTTC
. | TRBJ2-5 | TRBV29-1 | . | CSVAYLETQYF | TGCAGCGTAGCCTATTTGGAGACCCAGTACTTC
TRBD1 | TRBJ2-7 | TRBV5-1 | . | CASSWTGGGYEQYF | TGCGCCAGCAGCTGGACAGGGGGAGGTTACGAGCAGTACTTC
TRBD2 | TRBJ2-1 | TRBV7-6 | . | CASSLVGGREQNEQFF | TGTGCCAGCAGCTTAGTTGGCGGGAGGGAGCAGAATGAGCAGTTCTTC
. | TRBJ1-4 | TRBV11-2 | . | CASSPGPTNEKLFF | TGTGCCAGCAGCCCAGGGCCAACTAATGAAAAACTGTTTTTT
TRBD1 | TRBJ1-1 | TRBV9 | once | CASSVVAGGANTEAFF | TGTGCCAGCAGCGTAGTTGCAGGGGGCGCGAACACTGAAGCTTTCTTT
. | TRBJ2-1 | TRBV7-3 | . | CASSKGGVNEQFF | TGTGCCAGCAGCAAAGGGGGAGTGAATGAGCAGTTCTTC
TRBD1 | TRBJ1-1 | TRBV27 | . | CASSFTWDRNTEAFF | TGTGCCAGCAGTTTTACCTGGGACAGGAACACTGAAGCTTTCTTT
TRBD2 | TRBJ2-2 | TRBV5-1 | . | CASSLAGTSGSPNTGELFF | TGCGCCAGCAGCTTGGCCGGGACTAGCGGGAGCCCGAACACCGGGGAGCTGTTTTTT
. | TRBJ2-2 | TRBV6-5 | few | CASSYGLSNTGELFF | TGTGCCAGCAGTTATGGACTTTCGAACACCGGGGAGCTGTTTTTT
TRBD1 | TRBJ2-1 | TRBV2 | . | CASRGVRQGAGNEQFF | TGTGCCAGCAGGGGGGTTCGGCAGGGGGCGGGTAATGAGCAGTTCTTC
. | TRBJ2-4 | TRBV30 | . | CAWSVVRHKNIQYF | TGTGCCTGGAGTGTAGTGAGACACAAAAACATTCAGTACTTC
. | TRBJ2-7 | TRBV11-2 | . | CASSVTGSEQYF | TGTGCCAGCAGCGTAACAGGGTCCGAGCAGTACTTC
TRBD1 | TRBJ2-7 | TRBV27 | once | CASSPSDRSDEQYF | TGTGCCAGCAGTCCATCGGACAGGTCGGACGAGCAGTACTTC
. | TRBJ2-1 | TRBV11-3 | . | CASSRDYEQFF | TGTGCCAGCAGCCGAGACTATGAGCAGTTCTTC
. | TRBJ2-3 | TRBV20-1 | . | CSGVSDTQYF | TGCAGCGGGGTCTCAGATACGCAGTATTTT
. | TRBJ1-4 | TRBV5-5 | . | CASSAPGGTSWANEKLFF | TGTGCCAGCAGCGCCCCGGGGGGGACCTCGTGGGCTAATGAAAAACTGTTTTTT
. | TRBJ2-7 | TRBV30 | once | CAWSEGDHYEQYF | TGTGCCTGGAGTGAGGGGGACCACTACGAGCAGTACTTC
TRBD2 | TRBJ2-2 | TRBV11-2 | few | CASSLLAGNTGELFF | TGTGCCAGCAGCTTGCTAGCGGGGAACACCGGGGAGCTGTTTTTT
. | TRBJ1-4 | TRBV18 | . | CASSPDERANEKLFF | TGTGCCAGCTCACCCGACGAGCGTGCTAATGAAAAACTGTTTTTT
. | TRBJ2-7 | TRBV5-6 | few | CASTTRHYEQYF | TGTGCCAGCACCACCCGACACTACGAGCAGTACTTC
. | TRBJ2-7 | TRBV5-6 | few | CASSLGVGVSYEQYF | TGTGCCAGCAGCTTGGGGGTCGGGGTCTCCTACGAGCAGTACTTC
. | TRBJ1-5 | TRBV7-9 | few | CASSSQGRQPQHF | TGTGCCAGCAGCTCGCAGGGGCGTCAGCCCCAGCATTTT
. | TRBJ2-1 | TRBV27 | . | CASSPIEDLYNEQFF | TGTGCCAGCAGCCCTATAGAGGACTTATACAATGAGCAGTTCTTC
. | TRBJ1-3 | TRBV9 | . | CASSVEGDSGNTIYF | TGTGCCAGCAGCGTAGAGGGGGACTCTGGAAACACCATATATTTT
TRBD1 | TRBJ1-5 | TRBV19 | . | CATLPPGGVWQPQHF | TGTGCCACCTTACCCCCAGGGGGCGTATGGCAGCCCCAGCATTTT
. | TRBJ1-5 | TRBV7-6 | . | CASSLRGGGDQPQHF | TGTGCCAGCAGCCTACGCGGGGGTGGTGATCAGCCCCAGCATTTT
. | TRBJ1-2 | TRBV28 | . | CASSSLGGTYGYTF | TGTGCCAGCAGTAGCCTCGGGGGTACCTATGGCTACACCTTC
TRBD2 | TRBJ2-7 | TRBV4-1 | . | CASSQALTSAGGEQYF | TGCGCCAGCAGCCAAGCACTGACTAGCGCCGGAGGAGAGCAGTACTTC
TRBD1 | TRBJ2-7 | TRBV6-5 | . | CASSSGDSSYEQYF | TGTGCCAGCAGTTCCGGGGACAGCTCCTACGAGCAGTACTTC